These T cell receptor beta chains were read from a single sample in a study of cytomegalovirus exposure and HLA in healthy donors. The assay was immunoSEQ multiplex PCR, and TCRdb's table has in-frame clones only and misses some. The listing records 55,000 to 85,000 clones. Sequenced input: PBMCs. These receptors were collected from a female donor in good health and CMV-seropositive. CDR3s include the opening cysteine and the closing phenylalanine or tryptophan. Each record gives: V gene, J gene, D gene, CDR3 DNA, CDR3 protein. The D gene is left open where the match is weak.

TRBV28	TRBJ1-5	TRBD1	TGTGCCAGCAGTTTGGGACAGGGCTGGAATCAGCCCCAGCATTTT	CASSLGQGWNQPQHF
TRBV19	TRBJ1-5	NA	TGTGCCAGTAGAAGGACAGATAGCAATCAGCCCCAGCATTTT	CASRRTDSNQPQHF
TRBV6-5	TRBJ2-1	TRBD1	TGTGCCAGCAGTCGGGACAGGGATAGGAATGAGCAGTTCTTC	CASSRDRDRNEQFF
TRBV7-9	TRBJ1-2	NA	TGTGCCAGCAGCTTAGATCTAGGGGGTGGCTACACCTTC	CASSLDLGGGYTF
TRBV18	TRBJ2-7	TRBD2	TGTGCCAGCTCACCAAGCCCTACTAGCGGGAGGAACGAGCAGTACTTC	CASSPSPTSGRNEQYF
TRBV29-1	TRBJ1-3	NA	TGCAGCGTTGAAATAGCGTTTGGAAACACCATATATTTT	CSVEIAFGNTIYF
TRBV19	TRBJ1-4	NA	TGTGCCAGTAGTGCCGGGACAAGCAGTAATGAAAAACTGTTTTTT	CASSAGTSSNEKLFF
TRBV28	TRBJ2-1	TRBD2	TGTGCCAGCAGAGAAAGCGGGAGGGCCGGCAATGAGCAGTTCTTC	CASRESGRAGNEQFF
TRBV18	TRBJ2-5	NA	TGTGCCAGCTCATTCAGACAGGAAGCTCAAGAGACCCAGTACTTC	CASSFRQEAQETQYF
TRBV4-2	TRBJ1-2	TRBD1	TGTGCCAGCAGCCAAGATAATAGTCGGGACAGGGGGCTTTATGGCTACACCTTC	CASSQDNSRDRGLYGYTF
TRBV25-1	TRBJ2-2	TRBD1	TGTGCCAGCAGGGCGGTCCCGGGACAGGGGAACACCGGGGAGCTGTTTTTT	CASRAVPGQGNTGELFF
TRBV10-3	TRBJ1-1	NA	TGTGCCATCAGTGCTTGGGAAGGGGACACTGAAGCTTTCTTT	CAISAWEGDTEAFF
TRBV7-2	TRBJ2-2	NA	TGTGCCAGCAGCCCCCAGGTCCTAACTAACACCGGGGAGCTGTTTTTT	CASSPQVLTNTGELFF
TRBV4-1	TRBJ2-1	TRBD2	TGCGCCAGCCGGGAGGGCGGAAGCTCCCACAATGAGCAGTTCTTC	CASREGGSSHNEQFF
TRBV6-5	TRBJ2-4	TRBD2	TGTGCCAGCAGCCTTCGGGGAGGGAAAAACATTCAGTACTTC	CASSLRGGKNIQYF
TRBV28	TRBJ2-7	NA	TGTGCCAGCAGTACCCCCGGACAGCCCTACGAGCAGTACTTC	CASSTPGQPYEQYF
TRBV28	TRBJ2-1	NA	TGTGCCAGCAGTTCCCTAGTCCCTGAGCAGTTCTTC	CASSSLVPEQFF
TRBV7-7	TRBJ2-5	TRBD2	TGTGCTAGCAGCTCCTCCCCTAGCGGAGTCCCAGAGACCCAGTACTTC	CASSSSPSGVPETQYF
TRBV7-9	TRBJ2-7	TRBD1	TGTGCCAGCAGCTCAGGACAGGGTATTTACGAGCAGTACTTC	CASSSGQGIYEQYF
TRBV5-1	TRBJ2-1	NA	TGCGCCAGCAGCTTATGGGGAGAAGGTGAGCAGTTCTTC	CASSLWGEGEQFF
TRBV9	TRBJ2-7	NA	TGTGCCAGCAGCGGCGCAGGGGAGCAGTACTTC	CASSGAGEQYF
TRBV5-1	TRBJ2-5	NA	TGCGCCAGCAGTACTGACAGGAGGAAGACCCAGTACTTC	CASSTDRRKTQYF
TRBV11-2	TRBJ2-2	NA	TGTGCCAGCAGCTTAGGCTTTCGGGGAAACACCGGGGAGCTGTTTTTT	CASSLGFRGNTGELFF